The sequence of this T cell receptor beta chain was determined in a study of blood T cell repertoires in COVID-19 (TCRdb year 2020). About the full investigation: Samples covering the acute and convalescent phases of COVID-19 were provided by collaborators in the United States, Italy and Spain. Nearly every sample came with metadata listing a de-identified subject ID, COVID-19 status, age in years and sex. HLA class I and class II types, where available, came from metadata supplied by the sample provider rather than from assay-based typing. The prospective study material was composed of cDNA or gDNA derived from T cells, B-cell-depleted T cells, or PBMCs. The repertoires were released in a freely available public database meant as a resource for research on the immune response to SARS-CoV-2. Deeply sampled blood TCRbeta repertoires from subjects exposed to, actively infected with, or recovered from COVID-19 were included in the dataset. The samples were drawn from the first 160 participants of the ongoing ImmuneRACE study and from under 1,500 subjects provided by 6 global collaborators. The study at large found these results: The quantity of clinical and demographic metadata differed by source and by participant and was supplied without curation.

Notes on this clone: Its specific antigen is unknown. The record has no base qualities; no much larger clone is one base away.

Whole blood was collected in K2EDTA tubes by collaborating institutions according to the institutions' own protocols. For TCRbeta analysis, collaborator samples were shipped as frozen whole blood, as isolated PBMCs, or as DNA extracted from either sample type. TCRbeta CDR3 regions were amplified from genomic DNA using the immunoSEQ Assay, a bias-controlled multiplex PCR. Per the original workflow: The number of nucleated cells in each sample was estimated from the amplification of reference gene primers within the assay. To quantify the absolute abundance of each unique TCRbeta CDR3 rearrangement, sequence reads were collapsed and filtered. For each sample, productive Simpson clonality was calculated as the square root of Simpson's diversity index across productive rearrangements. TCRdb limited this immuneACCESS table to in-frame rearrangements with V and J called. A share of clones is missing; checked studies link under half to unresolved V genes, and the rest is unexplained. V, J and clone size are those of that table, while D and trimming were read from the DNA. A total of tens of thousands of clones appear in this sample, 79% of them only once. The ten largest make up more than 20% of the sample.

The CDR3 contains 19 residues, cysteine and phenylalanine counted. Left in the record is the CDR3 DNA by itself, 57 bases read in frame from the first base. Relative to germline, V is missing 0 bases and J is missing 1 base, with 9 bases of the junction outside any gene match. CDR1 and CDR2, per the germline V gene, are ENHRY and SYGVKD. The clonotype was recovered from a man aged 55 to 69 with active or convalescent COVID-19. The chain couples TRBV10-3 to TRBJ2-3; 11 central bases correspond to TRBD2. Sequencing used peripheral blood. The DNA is TGTGCCATCAGTGAGTCGGCTAGCGGGGGGCTGTTCGGCACAGATACGCAGTATTTT. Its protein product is CAISESASGGLFGTDTQYF.